Listed here are 23 T cell receptor beta chains from one sample, sequenced in a study of blood T cells in healthy people across ages. Primed by a sample-barcoded 5' primer and a J-beta primer mix, a second PCR proceeded for 7 to 11 cycles. TCRdb recomputed calls from the 5' RACE reads with MiXCR, one row per CDR3 protein. The repertoire has 250,000 to 300,000 distinct CDR3 sequences, roughly a quarter of them found once; the top ten carry 25% to 30%. The sample was blood. These receptors came from a woman aged 70 to 79 in good health.

This clonotype was picked up a small number of times. J is TRBJ2-4 and V is TRBV5-1; 8 bases map to TRBD1. The trim removed 4 bases at V and 0 bases at J, leaving 6 bases unmatched. Germline lookup yields CDR1 SGHRS and CDR2 YFSETQ. The CDR3 is 16 amino acids. CDR3 in amino acids: CASSPDRELAKNIQYF. The DNA for the CDR3 is TGCGCCAGCAGCCCGGACAGGGAATTAGCCAAAAACATTCAGTACTTC.

This clonotype showed up just a few times. This chain connects TRBV28 to TRBJ1-5, with D unresolved. Looked up from germline, CDR1 is MDHEN and CDR2 is SYDVKM. CDR3 size: 18 residues. Trimming left V 2 bases short and J 2 bases short, with 19 bases between. In DNA, the CDR3 is TGTGCCAGCAGTTTAACCGATTGGCCAGCGGGAGGCAATCAGCCCCAGCATTTT. This codes for CASSLTDWPAGGNQPQHF.

The chain couples TRBV28 to TRBJ1-5; D remains ambiguous. CDR3 length: 15 amino acids. From germline, CDR1 is MDHEN and CDR2 SYDVKM. The V gene lost 2 bases and the J gene lost 2 bases, with 10 bases spanning the gap. This CDR3 is CASSLTVSGNQPQHF. As DNA, the CDR3 is TGTGCCAGCAGTTTAACGGTTTCGGGCAATCAGCCCCAGCATTTT.

The table lists this clonotype with a few counts. The rearrangement joins TRBV7-3 to TRBJ2-7; D possibly corresponds to TRBD2 (6 bases). The J call could be wrong; TRBJ2-1 is a better fit for the DNA end. CDR3 length: 14 residues. CDR1 and CDR2 from the germline V gene are SGHTA and FQGTGA. The CDR3 here is CASSLVPGAYEQFF. DNA for the CDR3: TGTGCCAGCAGCTTAGTCCCGGGAGCATATGAGCAGTTCTTC.

A remark on this clonotype: The junction departs from the called germline gene at one end, perhaps through a read error. The J gene is TRBJ1-6, the V gene TRBV20-1, with D uncertain. Germline V CDR1 and CDR2: DFQATT, SNEGSKA (reference sequence). CDR3 size: 13 residues. This chain's CDR3 is CSARSGLGSPPHF. The CDR3 DNA is TGCAGTGCTAGATCCGGGTTGGGCTCACCCCCCCACTTT.

This clonotype was counted only a few times. A junction boundary mismatches the germline segment, possibly from a read error. V and J are TRBV7-9 and TRBJ2-1; D gene ambiguous. This CDR3 has 13 amino acids. Looked up from germline, CDR1 is SEHNR and CDR2 is FQNEAQ (reference sequence). DNA of the CDR3: TGTGCCAGCAGCTTAGTGGGGTACACTGAGCAGTTCTTC. Translation: CASSLVGYTEQFF.

This chain uses TRBV7-2 with TRBJ1-6, with D possibly being TRBD1 (5 bases). V lost 5 bases and J lost 9, with 11 bases in between. Germline loops: CDR1 SGHTA, CDR2 FQGNSA. This CDR3 spans 13 amino acids. CDR3 bases: TGTGCCAGCAGCCCCTATCAGGGTTCACCCCTCCACTTT. This translates into CASSPYQGSPLHF.

This clonotype was detected ten times or more. The chain combines TRBV25-1 with TRBJ2-7; the match to TRBD1 covers 8 bases. The trim removed 6 bases at V and 4 bases at J, leaving 5 bases unmatched. CDR1 and CDR2 from the germline V gene are MGHDK and SYGVNS. The CDR3 loop spans 13 amino acids. The DNA of the CDR3 is TGTGCCAGCAGGCCGACAGGGGCATACGAGCAGTACTTC. This translates into CASRPTGAYEQYF.

The table lists this clonotype with many counts. This chain connects TRBV20-1 to TRBJ2-5, with TRBD2 matching over 11 bases. Germline lookup yields CDR1 DFQATT and CDR2 SNEGSKA (reference sequence). Trimming at V came to 0 bases and at J to 5 bases, leaving 2 bases not matched to a gene. CDR3 length equals 14 residues. The CDR3 DNA reads as TGCAGTGCTAGAGAACCTAGCGGGAGGGAGACCCAGTACTTC. Its translation is CSAREPSGRETQYF.

This clonotype was detected a few times. The chain has TRBV27 and TRBJ1-2, with D hard to call. CDR1 is MNHEY, CDR2 SMNVEV, per germline (reference sequence). The CDR3 consists of 15 residues. V lost 5 bases and J 5 bases, leaving 18 bases between the germline ends. The CDR3 bases are TGTGCCAGCAGTGCCGGAGGCCAAGGGTTTTATGGCTACACCTTC. Protein product: CASSAGGQGFYGYTF.

This chain uses TRBV7-8 with TRBJ2-3, with 7 positions matching TRBD1. Germline V gene lookup returns CDR1 SGHVS and CDR2 FQNEAQ. Losses at the gene ends were 4 bases for V and 8 bases for J; bases not matched to a gene: 18. CDR3 length equals 17 residues. For the CDR3, the DNA is TGTGCCAGCAGCTCCCATATGGTGACAGGGTTCAGGGTTACGCAGTATTTT. Protein product: CASSSHMVTGFRVTQYF.

This clonotype was seen only a few times. J is TRBJ2-2 and V is TRBV20-1; D uncertain. Trimming stripped 3 bases from V and 4 bases from J, with 12 bases between. This CDR3 is 14 amino acids long. Germline assignment: CDR1 DFQATT and CDR2 SNEGSKA (reference sequence). The DNA of the CDR3 is TGCAGTGCTAGCGGTGGGCCCCTCACCGGGGAGCTGTTTTTT. Protein sequence: CSASGGPLTGELFF.

The table lists this clonotype with many counts. The chain combines TRBV7-3 with TRBJ2-5, with D unresolved. CDR1 and CDR2 (germline): SGHTA, FQGTGA. This CDR3 is built from 13 residues. Between the trimmed V and J ends, which lost 3 bases and 5 bases, there was a span of 10 bases. DNA of the CDR3: TGTGCCAGCAGCTTTACCTCCCGGGAGACCCAGTACTTC. It is translated as CASSFTSRETQYF.

The chain carries TRBV29-1 and TRBJ2-5, with D tentatively TRBD1 or TRBD2 (6 bases each). Germline CDR1 and CDR2: SQVTM and ANQGSEA. The CDR3 covers 12 residues. The CDR3 region is CSAEGEEETQYF. As DNA, the CDR3 is TGCAGTGCTGAGGGGGAGGAAGAGACCCAGTACTTC.

The chain carries TRBV20-1 and TRBJ2-1; weak D call: TRBD1 (5 bases). The DNA end lines up better with TRBJ2-5; the J call may be wrong. The germline V gene encodes CDR1 DFQATT and CDR2 SNEGSKA (reference sequence). The CDR3 is 15 residues long. The CDR3 is CSARAPSGYGETQYF. The CDR3 DNA reads TGCAGTGCTAGAGCCCCCTCAGGGTACGGGGAGACCCAGTACTTC.

This clonotype was recorded a few times. The rearrangement links TRBV29-1 to TRBJ1-2, with D possibly matching TRBD1 (6 bases). Germline CDR1 and CDR2: SQVTM and ANQGSEA. Trimming took off 3 bases at V and 4 bases at J, with 9 bases between the two ends. The CDR3 has 12 amino acids. This CDR3 is CSVDQGGYGYTF. CDR3 coding DNA: TGCAGCGTTGATCAAGGGGGCTATGGCTACACCTTC. The entire variable domain, with the rest obtained from reference TRBV29-1 and TRBJ1-2, is as follows: SAVISQKPSRDICQRGTSLTIQCQVDSQVTMMFWYRQQPGQSLTLIATANQGSEATYESGFVIDKFPISRPNLTFSTLTVSNMSPEDSSIYLCSVDQGGYGYTFGSGTRLTVV.

This clonotype was seen a single time. The V gene is TRBV20-1, the J gene TRBJ2-7; 8 bases match TRBD2. The germline V gene encodes CDR1 DFQATT and CDR2 SNEGSKA (reference sequence). The CDR3 sequence is 14 residues long. Trimming removed 7 bases from V and 3 bases from J; junction bases left unmatched: 11. DNA for the CDR3: TGCAGTGGGCGCGGACCCAGCGGGAGCTACGAGCAGTACTTC. Amino acid sequence: CSGRGPSGSYEQYF.

This clonotype was seen a few times. The chain has TRBV5-5 and TRBJ2-2, with D unresolved. This CDR3 is 15 amino acids long. V lost 1 base and J lost 6, with 13 bases in between. CDR1 is SGHKS, CDR2 YYEKEE, per germline (reference sequence). CDR3 nucleotide sequence: TGTGCCAGCAGCTTGTTTAGGCGAGACGCCGGGGAGCTGTTTTTT. Residues: CASSLFRRDAGELFF.

This clonotype is a singleton in its sample. This rearrangement joins TRBV6-5 to TRBJ2-7; possibly TRBD2 for D (6 bases). The CDR3 totals 14 residues. V lost 10 bases, J lost 5 bases, and 21 bases lay in between. Germline V CDR1 and CDR2: MNHEY, SVGAGI. Here the CDR3 reads CATRVRREQNEQYF. CDR3 bases: TGTGCCACCCGGGTAAGGCGGGAACAGAACGAGCAGTACTTC.

This rearrangement joins TRBV20-1 to TRBJ2-1; D perhaps matches TRBD1 (7 bases). Germline V CDR1 and CDR2: DFQATT, SNEGSKA (reference sequence). V was clipped by 6 bases and J by 3 bases, with 15 bases between them. This CDR3 is built from 14 residues. DNA of the CDR3: TGCAGTGCAACGACAGGGACTCGCTACAATGAGCAGTTCTTC. Amino acids: CSATTGTRYNEQFF.

Comments on this clonotype: The germline gene is not matched at one end of the junction; a read error may be the cause. The J gene is TRBJ2-2, the V gene TRBV20-1; tentatively, D is TRBD2 (5 bases). Germline-derived CDR1 and CDR2 are DFQATT and SNEGSKA (reference sequence). This CDR3 is 12 amino acids long. CDR3 sequence reads: CSTSWATGELFF. CDR3 sequence (DNA): TGCAGTACTAGTTGGGCTACCGGGGAGCTGTTTTTT.

This clonotype has a handful of counts. The chain is built from TRBV29-1 and TRBJ2-1; TRBD2 might be the D (5 bases). The end of the DNA fits TRBJ2-7 better, so the J call may be wrong. Germline loops: CDR1 SQVTM, CDR2 ANQGSEA. The length of the CDR3 is 14 residues. CDR3 coding DNA: TGCAGCGTCGCCCTACGGCTTCTCGAGGGCGAGCAGTACTTC. Translating gives CSVALRLLEGEQYF.

This clonotype has just a few counts. The rearrangement joins TRBV29-1 to TRBJ1-1; D is uncertain. CDR3 size: 14 residues. The V and J ends lost 5 bases and 3 bases respectively, with 16 bases between them. Germline CDR1 is SQVTM and CDR2 is ANQGSEA. For the CDR3, the DNA is TGCAGCGTTACGACGCCAGGTCGGTACACTGAAGCTTTCTTT. Its protein is CSVTTPGRYTEAFF.